This T cell receptor (beta chain) was identified in a study of shared clonotypes between healthy human individuals. Study results and limitations: Naive subsets generally had larger estimated richness than memory subsets.

Concerning this clone: Its antigen is not identified. The same CDR3 is also encoded by other DNA sequences in this sample.

Profiling relied on immunoSEQ multiplex PCR, and the TCRdb table lists in-frame clones only, not all of them. Here the sample spans more than 2,000,000 clones, approximately 93% being singletons. The source material was naive CD4+ T cells from PBMCs. Indicated subset: CD45RA+ positively selected. This clonotype was sampled from a man younger than 35 in good health. Some clones in this sample may be carry-over from other donors' samples.

The CDR3 loop is CASSLLGGGQPQHF. CDR3 in DNA: TGTGCCAGCAGTTTATTAGGAGGGGGTCAGCCCCAGCATTTT. V gene TRBV27 combines with J gene TRBJ1-5, with a tentative D call TRBD1 (6 bases). The CDR3 loop spans 14 amino acids. Germline V gives CDR1 MNHEY, CDR2 SMNVEV (reference sequence). V was clipped by 1 base and J by 6 bases, with 10 bases between them.